This passage covers 21 T cell receptor beta chains from one sample sequenced in a study of vaccination effects on CD4 cells after COVID-19. Sequencing followed a ViraFEST assay step that expanded antigen-specific CD4+ T cells with viral peptide pools. Once cultured for 10 to 11 days, the cells underwent separation to obtain CD4+ T cells. According to the study, vaccine recipients showed no prior SARS-CoV-2 infection and negative nucleocapsid antibodies. Some clones are missing from TCRdb's copy, which holds only in-frame ones; the method was immunoSEQ multiplex PCR. This sample yields 20,000 to 30,000 clones, of which 73% are seen a single time; around 5.4% belongs to the top ten. Their specific antigens are unknown. The sample in question was CD4+ T cells from PBMCs cultured with SARS-CoV-2 spike peptides, obtained before COVID-19 vaccination. The receptors were gathered from a human donor who received a COVID-19 vaccine.

This chain links TRBV4-1 with TRBJ2-2, with D possibly matching TRBD2 (6 bases). V gave up 1 base and J gave up 0 bases, with 12 bases separating them. CDR3 length: 17 residues. Germline lookup yields CDR1 MGHRA and CDR2 YSYEKL. Here the CDR3 DNA reads TGCGCCAGCAGCCAAGGTCTCGGGGGTACGAACACCGGGGAGCTGTTTTTT. The encoded protein is CASSQGLGGTNTGELFF.

The genes are TRBV7-9 and TRBJ2-1, with TRBD2 matching over 10 bases. The CDR3 totals 17 residues. Germline values: CDR1 SEHNR, CDR2 FQNEAQ (reference sequence). With V trimmed by 7 bases and J by 12 bases, 21 bases remained unmatched. This CDR3 reads CASIPGTGTSVLGAQFF. As DNA, the CDR3 is TGTGCCAGCATCCCAGGTACAGGGACTAGCGTCCTCGGGGCGCAGTTCTTC.

This clone appeared a single time. This sequence joins TRBV6-5 and TRBJ1-5; D is unclear. Trimming stripped 6 bases from V and 6 bases from J, with 15 bases between. CDR3 length equals 14 residues. Germline V gene data show CDR1 as MNHEY and CDR2 as SVGAGI. The CDR3 region has the DNA TGTGCCAGCAGCTCTCAGGATCGGCGTCAGCCCCAGCATTTT. Protein: CASSSQDRRQPQHF.

This sequence joins TRBV7-2 and TRBJ2-3, with 9 bases aligning to TRBD2. Trimming cost V 4 bases and J 2 bases; bases outside gene matches: 4. Germline V lookup: CDR1 SGHTA, CDR2 FQGNSA. This CDR3 spans 15 amino acids. CDR3: CASSSRGGFTDTQYF. The CDR3 coding sequence is TGTGCCAGCAGCTCGCGGGGGGGTTTCACAGATACGCAGTATTTT.

This clone was seen only once. CDR3 DNA: TGTGCCAGCAGCTACCGGGACAGGGGTAGCAATCAGCCCCAGCATTTT. Protein product: CASSYRDRGSNQPQHF. The V gene is TRBV5-8, the J gene TRBJ1-5; 10 bases fit TRBD1. After removal of 3 bases from V and 0 bases from J, the junction contained 3 bases not matched to a gene. This CDR3 region has 16 residues. Per the germline V gene, CDR1 is SGHTS and CDR2 is YDEGEE. Supplemented by reference TRBV5-8 and TRBJ1-5, the full variable domain reads EAGVTQSPTHLIKTRGQQATLRCSPISGHTSVYWYQQALGLGLQFLLWYDEGEERNRGNFPPRFSGRQFPNYSSELNVNALELEDSALYLCASSYRDRGSNQPQHFGDGTRLSIL.

This chain's CDR3 is CATSGTPNTGELFF. The CDR3 region has the DNA TGTGCCACCAGTGGGACACCTAACACCGGGGAGCTGTTTTTT. The chain joins TRBV24-1 to TRBJ2-2, with D perhaps matching TRBD1 (5 bases). The V gene's germline CDR1 is KGHDR and CDR2 SFDVKD. This CDR3 spans 14 amino acids. V lost 5 bases and J 2 bases, leaving 8 bases between the germline ends.

CDR3 loop: CASSYILGDPRNYGYTF. The CDR3 DNA follows: TGTGCCAGCAGTTACATTCTGGGGGACCCCCGTAACTATGGCTACACCTTC. The rearrangement links TRBV6-2 or TRBV6-3 to TRBJ1-2, with D maybe TRBD1 (5 bases). The germline V gene encodes CDR1 MNHEY and CDR2 SVGEGT. This CDR3 is built from 17 residues. V lost 2 bases and J lost 1, with 17 bases in between.

The V gene is TRBV12-3 or TRBV12-4, the J gene TRBJ2-4, with 9 bases that match TRBD1. The length of the CDR3 is 10 residues. With V trimmed by 5 bases and J by 15 bases, 2 bases remained unmatched. CDR3 nucleotide sequence: TGTGCCAGCAGTGGGACAGGGTTGTACTTC. This sequence encodes CASSGTGLYF.

This chain connects TRBV18 to TRBJ1-1; D ambiguous. The CDR3 sequence is 15 residues long. Germline V CDR1 and CDR2: KGHSH, LQKENI. Between the trimmed V and J ends, which lost 3 bases and 4 bases, there was a span of 15 bases. The CDR3 nucleotides read TGTGCCAGCTCACCTGTGGAAGGGAAGGGCACTGAAGCTTTCTTT. It specifies CASSPVEGKGTEAFF. Looking up the rest from reference TRBV18 and TRBJ1-1 gives the full variable domain: NAGVMQNPRHLVRRRGQEARLRCSPMKGHSHVYWYRQLPEEGLKFMVYLQKENIIDESGMPKERFSAEFPKEGPSILRIQQVVRGDSAAYFCASSPVEGKGTEAFFGQGTRLTVV.

The chain combines TRBV5-1 with TRBJ2-2, with a possible D match to TRBD2 (5 bases). Germline lookup yields CDR1 SGHRS and CDR2 YFSETQ. The CDR3 totals 15 residues. V was trimmed by 0 bases and J by 5 bases, leaving 11 bases between them. The DNA of the CDR3 is TGCGCCAGCAGCTTGGATGGGAGTACTACCGGGGAGCTGTTTTTT. The encoded protein is CASSLDGSTTGELFF.

The genes are TRBV5-4 and TRBJ2-3; 8 positions agree with TRBD2. The junction had 4 bases not matched to a gene; V was cut back by 0 bases and J by 4 bases. In germline, CDR1 is SGHNT, CDR2 YYREEE (reference sequence). The CDR3 length is 15 residues. CDR3 nucleotide sequence: TGTGCCAGCAGCTTGGGGCTAGCGGGTGCAGATACGCAGTATTTT. It specifies CASSLGLAGADTQYF.

The chain employs TRBV6-5 and TRBJ1-1, with a possible D match to TRBD1 (6 bases). Between the trimmed V and J ends, which lost 5 bases and 5 bases, there was a span of 12 bases. The V gene's germline CDR1 is MNHEY and CDR2 SVGAGI. The CDR3 spans 13 residues. The DNA for the CDR3 is TGTGCCAGCAGTCTAGGGGGGGTGACTGAAGCTTTCTTT. This translates into CASSLGGVTEAFF.

With respect to this clone: An end of the junction differs from the germline gene, which may be a read error. The DNA of the CDR3 is TGCGCCAGCAGCCAACTAGAGAGGAACGCCGGGGAGCTGTTTTTT. It is translated as CASSQLERNAGELFF. The J gene is TRBJ2-2, the V gene TRBV4-1; the D is unclear. Looked up from germline, CDR1 is MGHRA and CDR2 is YSYEKL. The CDR3 runs to 15 residues.

This rearrangement joins TRBV6-5 to TRBJ1-5; D is perhaps TRBD1 (5 bases). The CDR3 sequence is 13 residues long. Trimming removed 8 bases from V and 2 bases from J, with 10 bases in between. The germline CDR1 and CDR2 sequences are MNHEY and SVGAGI. This chain's CDR3 is CASGAGGNQPQHF. CDR3 DNA: TGTGCCAGCGGGGCGGGCGGCAATCAGCCCCAGCATTTT.

The chain joins TRBV30 to TRBJ1-5; no firm D call. The CDR3 is made up of 15 amino acids. Trimming pared 4 bases from V and 0 bases from J, leaving 13 bases between. In germline, CDR1 is GTSNPN, CDR2 SVGIG (reference sequence). The CDR3 spells CAWTDRGLSNQPQHF. CDR3 in DNA: TGTGCCTGGACAGATCGCGGACTTAGCAATCAGCCCCAGCATTTT. The complete variable domain, with remaining parts taken from reference TRBV30 and TRBJ1-5, reads SQTIHQWPATLVQPVGSPLSLECTVEGTSNPNLYWYRQAAGRGLQLLFYSVGIGQISSEVPQNLSASRPQDRQFILSSKKLLLSDSGFYLCAWTDRGLSNQPQHFGDGTRLSIL.

The rearrangement joins TRBV6-1 to TRBJ1-5; D not certain. V lost 1 base and J 6 bases, leaving 7 bases between the germline ends. CDR1 is MNHNS and CDR2 is SASEGT in the germline V gene. This CDR3 is 13 amino acids long. CDR3: CASSEVWPQPQHF. The CDR3 DNA is TGTGCCAGCAGTGAAGTTTGGCCTCAGCCCCAGCATTTT.

The chain has TRBV29-1 and TRBJ1-3; a possible D gene is TRBD1 (5 bases). Germline V gives CDR1 SQVTM, CDR2 ANQGSEA. Trimming left V 3 bases short and J 4 bases short, with 10 bases between. This CDR3 has 13 residues. In DNA, the CDR3 is TGCAGCGTTGAGGGCAGGGTGGGAAACACCATATATTTT. Translated: CSVEGRVGNTIYF.

V gene TRBV2 combines with J gene TRBJ2-1; 16 bases are shared with TRBD2. V shed 7 bases and J 7 bases; nucleotides not matched to a gene: 4. CDR3 length: 15 residues. Germline V gene data show CDR1 as SNHLY and CDR2 as FYNNEI. The CDR3: CASKGTSGRANEQFF. The CDR3 region has the DNA TGTGCCAGCAAGGGGACTAGCGGGAGGGCTAATGAGCAGTTCTTC.

This chain joins TRBV5-1 and TRBJ2-2; D is unresolved. V lost 0 bases to trimming and J lost 4 bases, with 7 bases between them. The V gene's germline CDR1 is SGHRS and CDR2 YFSETQ. The CDR3 spans 14 residues. The CDR3 DNA reads TGCGCCAGCAGCTTGGCCCAGAGCACCGGGGAGCTGTTTTTT. Translated: CASSLAQSTGELFF.

This clone was counted a few times. This chain links TRBV6-2 or TRBV6-3 with TRBJ1-2; no clear D gene. CDR1 MNHEY and CDR2 SVGEGT come from the germline V gene. The CDR3 runs to 14 residues. The germline V and J ends were trimmed by 2 bases and 10 bases, with 17 bases remaining between them. The CDR3 protein is CASSYLRTRTDYTF. CDR3 DNA sequence: TGTGCCAGCAGTTACCTTAGGACCCGAACCGACTACACCTTC.

The V gene is TRBV29-1, the J gene TRBJ2-6; a weak D match, TRBD1 (5 bases). V lost 3 bases, J lost 1 base, and 7 bases lay in between. The CDR3 has 14 residues. CDR1 is SQVTM and CDR2 is ANQGSEA in the germline V gene. In DNA form, the CDR3 reads TGCAGCGTTGATCCAGGGTCTGGGGCCAACGTCCTGACTTTC. This codes for CSVDPGSGANVLTF.